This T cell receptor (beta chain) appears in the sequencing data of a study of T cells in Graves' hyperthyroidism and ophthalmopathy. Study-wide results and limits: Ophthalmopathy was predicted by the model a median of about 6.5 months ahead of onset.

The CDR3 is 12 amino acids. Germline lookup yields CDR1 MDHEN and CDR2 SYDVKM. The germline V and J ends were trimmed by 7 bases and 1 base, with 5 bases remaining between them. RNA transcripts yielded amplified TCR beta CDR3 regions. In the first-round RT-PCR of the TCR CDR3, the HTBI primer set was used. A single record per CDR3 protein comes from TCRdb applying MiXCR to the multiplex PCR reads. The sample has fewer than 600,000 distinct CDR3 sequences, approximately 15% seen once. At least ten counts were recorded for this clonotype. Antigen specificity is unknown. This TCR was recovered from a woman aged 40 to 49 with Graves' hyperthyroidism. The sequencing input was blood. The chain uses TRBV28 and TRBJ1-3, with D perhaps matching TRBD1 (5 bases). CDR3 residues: CASKGSGNTIYF. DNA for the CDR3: TGTGCCAGCAAGGGGTCTGGAAACACCATATATTTT.